The 21 T cell receptor beta chains presented below share a single source sample, sequenced in a study of cytomegalovirus exposure and HLA in healthy donors. This table comes from immunoSEQ multiplex PCR, and its TCRdb copy is limited to in-frame clones, with some not included. Of some 71,000 clones in the sample, about 94% are singletons; the top ten hold 0.9% to 1.2%. Sequencing used PBMCs. The receptors were gathered from a woman under 30 in good health and CMV-seronegative.

The chain employs TRBV7-2 and TRBJ2-3; 7 bases are a match to TRBD2. Looked up from germline, CDR1 is SGHTA and CDR2 is FQGNSA. Trimming removed 3 bases from V and 6 bases from J; junction bases left unmatched: 0. The CDR3 is 12 residues long. The chain's CDR3 is CASSFGGDTQYF. The CDR3 DNA follows: TGTGCCAGCAGCTTCGGGGGGGATACGCAGTATTTT.

The V and J genes are TRBV19 and TRBJ1-1; TRBD1 matches at 8 bases. Germline-derived CDR1 and CDR2 are LNHDA and SQIVND (reference sequence). Trimming cost V 7 bases and J 0 bases; bases outside gene matches: 4. The CDR3 covers 14 residues. CDR3: CASTSRGLNTEAFF. The CDR3 DNA is TGTGCCAGTACCAGCAGGGGGCTGAACACTGAAGCTTTCTTT.

The chain links TRBV9 to TRBJ2-2; D is perhaps TRBD2 (6 bases). CDR1 is SGDLS and CDR2 is YYNGEE in the germline V gene. The CDR3 runs to 16 residues. Trimming took off 3 bases at V and 5 bases at J, with 17 bases between the two ends. CDR3 in DNA: TGTGCCAGCAGCGCCGAAAGCGCGGGGCCGACCGGGGAGCTGTTTTTT. This gives the protein CASSAESAGPTGELFF.

This clone was counted a single time. The rearrangement links TRBV7-6 to TRBJ2-7, with 13 bases lining up with TRBD2. Germline V lookup: CDR1 SGHVS, CDR2 FNYEAQ. With V trimmed by 6 bases and J by 0 bases, 5 bases remained unmatched. The CDR3 totals 16 residues. In DNA form, the CDR3 reads TGTGCCAGCAGTCAACTAGCGGGGGGGAGCTCCTACGAGCAGTACTTC. Translation: CASSQLAGGSSYEQYF. The complete variable domain, with remaining parts taken from reference TRBV7-6 and TRBJ2-7, reads GAGVSQSPRYKVTKRGQDVALRCDPISGHVSLYWYRQALGQGPEFLTYFNYEAQQDKSGLPNDRFSAERPEGSISTLTIQRTEQRDSAMYRCASSQLAGGSSYEQYFGPGTRLTVT.

The chain joins TRBV14 to TRBJ1-3; possible D gene TRBD1, 5 bases. This CDR3 has 15 amino acids. Deletions cut 3 bases from V and 4 bases from J, with 13 bases between. Germline CDR1 and CDR2: SGHDN and FVKESK. In nucleotides, the CDR3 is TGTGCCAGCAGCCACCCCCGGACACTCGGAAACACCATATATTTT. It is translated as CASSHPRTLGNTIYF.

The rearrangement joins TRBV7-9 to TRBJ2-5; 11 nucleotides match TRBD2. Trimming cost V 6 bases and J 4 bases; bases outside gene matches: 4. CDR1 and CDR2 (germline): SEHNR, FQNEAQ (reference sequence). The CDR3 sequence is 14 residues long. CDR3: CASSSGTSGETQYF. CDR3 DNA sequence: TGTGCCAGCAGTTCCGGGACTAGCGGAGAGACCCAGTACTTC.

This clone was counted a single time. The chain links TRBV6-4 to TRBJ2-1; 10 bases agree with TRBD2. CDR1 and CDR2 (germline): MRHNA, SNTAGT. The CDR3 consists of 15 residues. The V and J ends lost 0 bases and 7 bases, in that order; junction bases with no gene match: 3. This CDR3 reads CASSDSRLAGNEQFF. The CDR3, as DNA: TGTGCCAGCAGTGACTCGAGACTAGCGGGTAATGAGCAGTTCTTC.

The rearrangement joins TRBV28 to TRBJ2-7, with 9 bases identical to TRBD2. Germline CDR1 MDHEN, CDR2 SYDVKM. The ends lost 3 bases at V and 5 bases at J; junction bases unmatched: 5. This CDR3 is built from 14 residues. The CDR3 sequence is CASSFGLAGNEQYF. DNA for the CDR3: TGTGCCAGCAGTTTTGGGCTAGCGGGAAACGAGCAGTACTTC.

The genes are TRBV4-1 and TRBJ2-7, with 7 bases identical to TRBD1. Germline V gives CDR1 MGHRA, CDR2 YSYEKL. CDR3 size: 15 residues. Trimming removed 1 base from V and 0 bases from J; junction bases left unmatched: 3. Here the CDR3 DNA reads TGCGCCAGCAGCCAAGGACAGGGCTACTCCTACGAGCAGTACTTC. It translates to CASSQGQGYSYEQYF.

This clone was seen just once. V usage is TRBV28 and J usage is TRBJ1-3; D possibly corresponds to TRBD1 (5 bases). The V end lost 7 bases, the J end lost 4 bases, and 17 bases lay between the germline ends. CDR1 is MDHEN and CDR2 is SYDVKM in the germline V gene. The CDR3 is 15 residues long. The CDR3 DNA is TGTGCCAGCACGTTCAGGGATCGTGGGGGAAACACCATATATTTT. It yields the protein CASTFRDRGGNTIYF.

The chain recombines TRBV7-9 with TRBJ2-1; TRBD2 aligns across 13 bases. Trimming cost V 5 bases and J 7 bases; bases outside gene matches: 11. Germline-derived CDR1 and CDR2 are SEHNR and FQNEAQ (reference sequence). This CDR3 has 17 amino acids. CDR3 nucleotides: TGTGCCAGCAGCCCGAGGGGACTAGCGGGATTGTTGAATGAGCAGTTCTTC. Translation: CASSPRGLAGLLNEQFF.

The chain is built from TRBV5-1 and TRBJ2-3, with 14 bases fitting TRBD2. After removal of 3 bases from V and 6 bases from J, the junction contained 3 bases not matched to a gene. This CDR3 has 15 amino acids. Germline lookup yields CDR1 SGHRS and CDR2 YFSETQ. CDR3 region: CASSSRTSGGDTQYF. Written as DNA, the CDR3 is TGCGCCAGCAGCTCCCGGACTAGCGGGGGGGATACGCAGTATTTT.

The CDR3 nucleotides read TGTGCCAGCAGTATAGGACAGGGCACGGGCGAGCAGTACTTC. This translates into CASSIGQGTGEQYF. V gene TRBV2 combines with J gene TRBJ2-7; 8 positions match TRBD1. The ends lost 5 bases at V and 6 bases at J; junction bases unmatched: 9. CDR1 and CDR2 from the germline V gene are SNHLY and FYNNEI. CDR3 length: 14 residues.

The chain joins TRBV4-1 to TRBJ2-7, with 9 bases that match TRBD2. The CDR3 is 19 residues long. The V gene end was trimmed by 0 bases and the J gene end by 0 bases; junction bases not matched to a gene: 12. Germline-derived CDR1 and CDR2 are MGHRA and YSYEKL. CDR3 in DNA: TGCGCCAGCAGCCAAGATTGGGTAGCGGGAGTCGGGGGCTCCTACGAGCAGTACTTC. Translated: CASSQDWVAGVGGSYEQYF.

This clone was seen only once. This chain links TRBV6-5 with TRBJ2-1; 9 bases are shared with TRBD2. CDR3 length: 14 amino acids. Germline CDR1 is MNHEY and CDR2 is SVGAGI. V was clipped by 7 bases and J by 6 bases; unmatched bases: 7. The CDR3 sequence is CASKPSGNLNEQFF. The CDR3 region has the DNA TGTGCCAGCAAGCCTAGCGGGAACCTCAATGAGCAGTTCTTC.

J is TRBJ1-5 and V is TRBV28, with 11 bases aligning to TRBD1. CDR1 is MDHEN, CDR2 SYDVKM, per germline. The CDR3 is 16 residues long. Trimming took 5 bases from V and 1 from J; bases not matched to a gene: 4. The CDR3 DNA sequence: TGTGCCAGCAGTGGACAGGGGGCTGGGAGCAATCAGCCCCAGCATTTT. It codes for CASSGQGAGSNQPQHF.

The DNA for the CDR3 is TGTGCCAGCAGCCGGACAACGAACACTGAAGCTTTCTTT. As protein: CASSRTTNTEAFF. The chain combines TRBV5-4 with TRBJ1-1; TRBD1 might be the D (5 bases). Germline CDR1 SGHNT, CDR2 YYREEE (reference sequence). Trimming took 4 bases from V and 1 from J, leaving 8 bases between them. The CDR3 has 13 amino acids.

The J gene is TRBJ2-3, the V gene TRBV5-4; possibly TRBD1 for D (6 bases). The CDR3 covers 13 residues. Trimming cost V 4 bases and J 2 bases, with 8 bases left between them. CDR1 and CDR2 (germline): SGHNT, YYREEE (reference sequence). CDR3 amino acids: CASSRTVTDTQYF. The CDR3 DNA is TGTGCCAGCAGCCGGACAGTCACAGATACGCAGTATTTT.

This sequence joins TRBV6-1 and TRBJ1-1; the match to TRBD1 covers 11 bases. The CDR3 length is 16 residues. Unmatched junction bases numbered 5, after V lost 2 bases and J lost 3 bases. Germline assignment: CDR1 MNHNS and CDR2 SASEGT. The CDR3, as DNA: TGTGCCAGCAGTGAAAAAAGGACAGGGGGCGACACTGAAGCTTTCTTT. It codes for CASSEKRTGGDTEAFF.

By sample fraction, this clone is medium-sized. The chain has TRBV7-3 and TRBJ1-5; no clear D gene. The CDR3 runs to 16 residues. Trimming took off 5 bases at V and 1 base at J, with 15 bases between the two ends. Germline values: CDR1 SGHTA, CDR2 FQGTGA. The CDR3 nucleotides read TGTGCCAGCAGCCGCGGGGTGGGTTTCAGCAATCAGCCCCAGCATTTT. Translation gives CASSRGVGFSNQPQHF.

V usage is TRBV6-6 and J usage is TRBJ2-7; D is possibly TRBD2 (6 bases). CDR1 is MNHNY, CDR2 SVGAGI, per germline (reference sequence). V was shortened by 2 bases and J by 0 bases, with 8 bases between the two germline ends. This CDR3 contains 14 residues. CDR3 loop: CASSYRDSSYEQYF. DNA of the CDR3: TGTGCCAGCAGTTACCGGGACTCCTCCTACGAGCAGTACTTC.